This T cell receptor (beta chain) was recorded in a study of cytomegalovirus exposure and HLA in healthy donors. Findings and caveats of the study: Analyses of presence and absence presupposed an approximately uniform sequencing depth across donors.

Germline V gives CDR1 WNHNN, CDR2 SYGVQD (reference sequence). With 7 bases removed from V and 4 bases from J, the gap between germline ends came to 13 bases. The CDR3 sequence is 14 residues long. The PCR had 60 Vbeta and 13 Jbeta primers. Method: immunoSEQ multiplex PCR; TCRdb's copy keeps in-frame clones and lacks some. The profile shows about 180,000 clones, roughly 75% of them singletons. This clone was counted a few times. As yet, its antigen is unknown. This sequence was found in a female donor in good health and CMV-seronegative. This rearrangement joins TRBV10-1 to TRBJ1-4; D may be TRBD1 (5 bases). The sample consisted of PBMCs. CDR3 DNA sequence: TGCGCCAGCAAAAAGACAGCCTTTAATGAAAAACTGTTTTTT. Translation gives CASKKTAFNEKLFF.